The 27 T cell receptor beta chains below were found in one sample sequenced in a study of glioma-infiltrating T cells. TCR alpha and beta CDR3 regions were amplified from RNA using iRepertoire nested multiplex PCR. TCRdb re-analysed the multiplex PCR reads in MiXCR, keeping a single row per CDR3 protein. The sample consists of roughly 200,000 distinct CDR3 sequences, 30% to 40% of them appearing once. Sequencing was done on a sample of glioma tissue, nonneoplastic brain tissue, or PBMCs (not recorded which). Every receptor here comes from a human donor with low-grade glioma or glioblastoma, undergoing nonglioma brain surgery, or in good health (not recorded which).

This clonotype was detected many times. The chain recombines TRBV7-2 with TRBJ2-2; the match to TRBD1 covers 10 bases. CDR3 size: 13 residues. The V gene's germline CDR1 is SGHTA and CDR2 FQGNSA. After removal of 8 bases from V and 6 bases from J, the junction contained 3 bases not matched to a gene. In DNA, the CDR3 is TGTGCCAGCGGGACAGGGGACGCCGGGGAGCTGTTTTTT. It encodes CASGTGDAGELFF.

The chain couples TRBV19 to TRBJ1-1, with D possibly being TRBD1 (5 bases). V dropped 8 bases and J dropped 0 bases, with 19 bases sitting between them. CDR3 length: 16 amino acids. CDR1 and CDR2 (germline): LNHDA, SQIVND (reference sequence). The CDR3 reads CASLPLTEALNTEAFF. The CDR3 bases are TGTGCCAGTCTCCCCTTGACAGAAGCCTTGAACACTGAAGCTTTCTTT. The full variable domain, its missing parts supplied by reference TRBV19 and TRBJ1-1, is DGGITQSPKYLFRKEGQNVTLSCEQNLNHDAMYWYRQDPGQGLRLIYYSQIVNDFQKGDIAEGYSVSREKKESFPLTVTSAQKNPTAFYLCASLPLTEALNTEAFFGQGTRLTVV.

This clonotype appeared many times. In DNA form, the CDR3 reads TGCAGTGCTAGAGATCGTGGGAGAAATCAGCCCCAGCATTTT. As protein: CSARDRGRNQPQHF. V gene TRBV20-1 combines with J gene TRBJ1-5; no definite D call. V was shortened by 0 bases and J by 4 bases, with 10 bases between the two germline ends. This CDR3 has 14 residues. CDR1 is DFQATT, CDR2 SNEGSKA, per germline (reference sequence).

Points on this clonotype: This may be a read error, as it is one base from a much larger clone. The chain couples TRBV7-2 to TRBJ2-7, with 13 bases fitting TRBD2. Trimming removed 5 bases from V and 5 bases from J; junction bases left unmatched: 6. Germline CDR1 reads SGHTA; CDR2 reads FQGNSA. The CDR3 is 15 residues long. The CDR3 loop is CASSHSGTSGDEQYF. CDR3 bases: TGTGCCAGCAGCCATTCCGGGACTAGCGGGGACGAGCAGTACTTC.

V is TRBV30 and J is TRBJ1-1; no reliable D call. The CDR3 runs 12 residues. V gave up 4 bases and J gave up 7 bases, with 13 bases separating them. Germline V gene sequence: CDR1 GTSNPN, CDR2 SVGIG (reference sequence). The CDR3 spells CAWIRAVGEAFF. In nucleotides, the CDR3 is TGTGCCTGGATTCGGGCGGTGGGTGAAGCTTTCTTT.

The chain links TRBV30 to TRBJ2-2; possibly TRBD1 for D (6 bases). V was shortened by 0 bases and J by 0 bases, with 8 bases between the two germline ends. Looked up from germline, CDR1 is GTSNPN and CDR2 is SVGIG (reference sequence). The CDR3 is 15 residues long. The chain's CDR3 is CAWSVDSTNTGELFF. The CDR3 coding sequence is TGTGCCTGGAGTGTGGACAGCACGAACACCGGGGAGCTGTTTTTT.

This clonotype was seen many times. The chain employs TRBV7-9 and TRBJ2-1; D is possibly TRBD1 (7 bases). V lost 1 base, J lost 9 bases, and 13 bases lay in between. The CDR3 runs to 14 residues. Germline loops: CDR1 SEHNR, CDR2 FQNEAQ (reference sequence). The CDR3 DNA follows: TGTGCCAGCAGCTTAGATTCAGGGGGGAGTGAGCAGTTCTTC. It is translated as CASSLDSGGSEQFF.

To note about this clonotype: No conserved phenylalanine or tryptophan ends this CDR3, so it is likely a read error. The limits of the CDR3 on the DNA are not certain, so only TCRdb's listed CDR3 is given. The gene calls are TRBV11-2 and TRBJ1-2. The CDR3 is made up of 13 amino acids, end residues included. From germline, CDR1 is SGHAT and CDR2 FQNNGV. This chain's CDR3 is CASSLDTHYGHTL.

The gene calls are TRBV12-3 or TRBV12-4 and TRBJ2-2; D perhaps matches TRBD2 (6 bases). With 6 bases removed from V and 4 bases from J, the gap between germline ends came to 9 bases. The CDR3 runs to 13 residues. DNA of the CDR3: TGTGCCAGCAGGGGGACTCGCACCGGGGAGCTGTTTTTT. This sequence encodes CASRGTRTGELFF.

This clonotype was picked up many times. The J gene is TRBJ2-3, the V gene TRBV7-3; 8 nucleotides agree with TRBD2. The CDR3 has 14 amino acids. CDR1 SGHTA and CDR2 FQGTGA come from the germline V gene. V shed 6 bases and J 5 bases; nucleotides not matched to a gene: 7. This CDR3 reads CASSISGVGDTQYF. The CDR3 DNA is TGTGCCAGCAGTATTAGCGGGGTTGGAGATACGCAGTATTTT.

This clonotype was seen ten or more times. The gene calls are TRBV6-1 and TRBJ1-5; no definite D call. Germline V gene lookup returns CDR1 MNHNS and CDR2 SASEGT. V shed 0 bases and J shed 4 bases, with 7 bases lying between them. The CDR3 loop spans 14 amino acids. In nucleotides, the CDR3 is TGTGCCAGCAGTGAAGCGTCGGAAAATCAGCCCCAGCATTTT. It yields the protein CASSEASENQPQHF.

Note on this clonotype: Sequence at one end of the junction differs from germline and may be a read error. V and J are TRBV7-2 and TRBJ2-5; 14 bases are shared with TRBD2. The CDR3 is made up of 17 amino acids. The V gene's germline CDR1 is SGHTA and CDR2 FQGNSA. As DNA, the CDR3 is TGTGCCAGCAGCGACGGGACTAGCGGGAGTTCTATGGAGACCCATTACTTC. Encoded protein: CASSDGTSGSSMETHYF.

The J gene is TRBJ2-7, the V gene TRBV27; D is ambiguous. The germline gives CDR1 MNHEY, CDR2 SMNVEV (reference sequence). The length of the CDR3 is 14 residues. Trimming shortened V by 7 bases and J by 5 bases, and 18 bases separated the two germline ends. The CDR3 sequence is CASKPRVTSHEQYF. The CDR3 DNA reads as TGTGCCAGCAAACCTAGGGTGACTTCGCACGAGCAGTACTTC.

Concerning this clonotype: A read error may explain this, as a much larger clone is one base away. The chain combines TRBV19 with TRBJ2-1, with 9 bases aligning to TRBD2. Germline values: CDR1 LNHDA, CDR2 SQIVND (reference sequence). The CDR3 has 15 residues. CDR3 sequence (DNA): TGTGCCAGTAGTCCTCTAGCGGGATCCAACAATGAGCAGCTCTTC. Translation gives CASSPLAGSNNEQLF.

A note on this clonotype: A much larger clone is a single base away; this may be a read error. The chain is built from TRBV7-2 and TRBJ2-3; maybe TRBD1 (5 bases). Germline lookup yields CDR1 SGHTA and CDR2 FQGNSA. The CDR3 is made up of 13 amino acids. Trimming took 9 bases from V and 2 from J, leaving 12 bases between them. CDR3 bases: TGTGCCAGAAGCACAGGTTACACAGATACGCAGTATTTT. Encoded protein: CARSTGYTDTQYF.

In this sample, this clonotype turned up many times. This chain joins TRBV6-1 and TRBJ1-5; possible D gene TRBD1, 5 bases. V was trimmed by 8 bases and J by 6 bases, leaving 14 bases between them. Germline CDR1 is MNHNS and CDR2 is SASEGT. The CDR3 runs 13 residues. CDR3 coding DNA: TGTGCCAGCGCTCAGGGTTTAAGTCAGCCCCAGCATTTT. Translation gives CASAQGLSQPQHF.

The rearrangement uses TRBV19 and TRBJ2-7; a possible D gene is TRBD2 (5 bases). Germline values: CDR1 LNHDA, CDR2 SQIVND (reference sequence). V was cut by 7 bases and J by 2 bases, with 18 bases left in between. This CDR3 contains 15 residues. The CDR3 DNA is TGTGCCAGTACATCCCCTGGAGGAACACCCTACGAGCAGTACTTC. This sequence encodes CASTSPGGTPYEQYF.

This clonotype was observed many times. The CDR3 sequence: CSVEVATGYAKQYF. The CDR3 nucleotides read TGCAGCGTTGAGGTCGCGACAGGGTACGCGAAGCAGTACTTC. V is TRBV29-1 and J is TRBJ2-7, with TRBD1 identical over 7 bases. The CDR3 has 14 amino acids. Trimming at V came to 3 bases and at J to 8 bases, leaving 13 bases not matched to a gene. Germline CDR1 reads SQVTM; CDR2 reads ANQGSEA.

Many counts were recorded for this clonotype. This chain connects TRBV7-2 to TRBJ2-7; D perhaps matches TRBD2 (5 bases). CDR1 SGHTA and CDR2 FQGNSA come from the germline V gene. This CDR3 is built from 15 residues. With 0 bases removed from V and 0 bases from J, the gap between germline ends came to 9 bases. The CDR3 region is CASSLAGISSYEQYF. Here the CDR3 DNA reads TGTGCCAGCAGCTTAGCCGGGATAAGCTCCTACGAGCAGTACTTC.

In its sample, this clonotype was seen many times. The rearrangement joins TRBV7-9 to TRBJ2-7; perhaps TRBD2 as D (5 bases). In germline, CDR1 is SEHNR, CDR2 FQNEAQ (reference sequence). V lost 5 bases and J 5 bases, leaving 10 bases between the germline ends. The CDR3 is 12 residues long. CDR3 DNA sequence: TGTGCCAGCAGCGCAGGACTCGACGAGCAGTACTTC. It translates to CASSAGLDEQYF.

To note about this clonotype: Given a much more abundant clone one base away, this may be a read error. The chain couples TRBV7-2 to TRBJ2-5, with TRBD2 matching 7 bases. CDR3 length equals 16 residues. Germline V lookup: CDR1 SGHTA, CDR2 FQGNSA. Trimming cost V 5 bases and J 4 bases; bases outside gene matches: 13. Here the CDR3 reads CASSQSGGSLRETQYF. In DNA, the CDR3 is TGTGCCAGCAGCCAATCCGGCGGGAGTCTACGAGAGACCCAGTACTTC.

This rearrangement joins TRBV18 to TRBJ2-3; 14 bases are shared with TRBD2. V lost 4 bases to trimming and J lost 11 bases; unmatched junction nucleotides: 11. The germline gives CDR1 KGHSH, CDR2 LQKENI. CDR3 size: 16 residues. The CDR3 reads CASSRPGLAGVRGQYF. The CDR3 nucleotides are TGTGCCAGCTCACGACCGGGACTAGCGGGAGTAAGGGGGCAGTATTTT.

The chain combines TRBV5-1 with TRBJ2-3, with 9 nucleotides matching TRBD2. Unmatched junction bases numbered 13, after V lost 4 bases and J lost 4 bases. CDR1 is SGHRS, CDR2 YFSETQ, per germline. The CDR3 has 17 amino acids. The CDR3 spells CASSLRLAGEVPDTQYF. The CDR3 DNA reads TGCGCCAGCAGCCTTCGCTTAGCGGGAGAAGTTCCAGATACGCAGTATTTT.

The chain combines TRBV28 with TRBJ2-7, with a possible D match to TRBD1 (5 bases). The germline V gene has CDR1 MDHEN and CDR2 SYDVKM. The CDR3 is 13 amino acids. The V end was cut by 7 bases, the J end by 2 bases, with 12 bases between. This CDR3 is CASTLGETYEQYF. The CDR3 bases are TGTGCCAGCACCCTAGGGGAAACCTACGAGCAGTACTTC.

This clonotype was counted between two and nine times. The CDR3 reads CASSLDAGGEQYF. Written as DNA, the CDR3 is TGTGCCAGCAGCTTGGACGCAGGGGGTGAGCAGTACTTC. J is TRBJ2-7 and V is TRBV5-6; TRBD1 matches at 7 bases. With 0 bases clipped from V and 7 bases from J, the junction kept 4 bases outside the gene matches. In germline, CDR1 is SGHDT, CDR2 YYEEEE. The length of the CDR3 is 13 residues.

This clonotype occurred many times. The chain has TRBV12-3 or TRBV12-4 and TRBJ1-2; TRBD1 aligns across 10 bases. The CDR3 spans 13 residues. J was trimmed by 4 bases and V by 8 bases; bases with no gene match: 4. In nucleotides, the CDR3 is TGTGCCAGCCTCGGGACAGGGGTCTATGGCTACACCTTC. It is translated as CASLGTGVYGYTF.

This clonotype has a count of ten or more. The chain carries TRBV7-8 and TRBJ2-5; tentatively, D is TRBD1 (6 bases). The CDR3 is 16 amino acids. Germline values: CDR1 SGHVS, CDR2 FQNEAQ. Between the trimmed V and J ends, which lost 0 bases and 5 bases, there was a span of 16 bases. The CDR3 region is CASSLARAGEMETQYF. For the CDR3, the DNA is TGTGCCAGCAGCTTAGCTAGGGCAGGGGAGATGGAGACCCAGTACTTC.